The clone carrying this T cell receptor beta chain has more than one count but fewer than ten. TCRdb's table, derived via immunoSEQ multiplex PCR, lists solely in-frame clones and lacks some. In the table there are around 380,000 clones, around 84% of which are singletons. The sample comes from a study of blood T cell repertoires in COVID-19. Overall study: In each case, the material was cDNA or gDNA derived from T cells, B-cell-depleted T cells, or PBMCs.

This clonotype was obtained from a human donor with acute or convalescent COVID-19. The donor label of this sample is uncertain. Sequenced: peripheral blood.

DNA for the CDR3: TGTGCCAGCAGTTTGACGAGGGTGTTGGCTTTCTTT. Protein: CASSLTRVLAFF. This chain joins TRBV12-3 or TRBV12-4 and TRBJ1-1; D is uncertain. This CDR3 spans 12 amino acids. Trimming shortened V by 3 bases and J by 11 bases, and 13 bases separated the two germline ends.